Listed below are T cell receptor beta chains from one sample, sequenced in a study of blood T cell repertoires in COVID-19. Here immunoSEQ multiplex PCR was the method, and the copy in TCRdb shows in-frame clones only, minus some. This sample has 310,000 or so clones, with around 90% found just once. Sequenced input: peripheral blood. The source of these receptors is a young man who had recovered from COVID-19. The conserved cysteine and the conserved F or W are not part of the CDR3 here. Each record gives: V gene, J gene, CDR3 protein.

TRBV13	TRBJ2-3	ASSLSGGGTDTQY
TRBV3-1/TRBV3-2	TRBJ2-7	ASSQGAGTGERGEQY
TRBV4-3	TRBJ2-5	ASSQKGAGGPVETQY
TRBV19	TRBJ2-7	ASGDRGSYEQY
TRBV4-1	TRBJ1-4	ASSQEGRTNEKLF
TRBV6-5	TRBJ2-7	ASSYSLAAYEQY
TRBV15	TRBJ2-5	ATSRDAGEGETQY
TRBV6-5	TRBJ1-1	ASLQGPGFLTEAF
TRBV28	TRBJ1-1	ASESGTEAF
TRBV6-4	TRBJ1-3	ARPTGSGNTIY
TRBV5-4	TRBJ2-1	ASSLPFSGASYNEQF
TRBV12-3/TRBV12-4	TRBJ2-1	ASSPSGSNEQF
TRBV19	TRBJ1-1	ASVHREGNTEAF
TRBV5-6	TRBJ1-2	ASSTSGGLGYGYT
TRBV12-3/TRBV12-4	TRBJ1-2	ASRLYYGYT
TRBV4-1	TRBJ1-4	ASKRQGTPTNEKLF
TRBV29-1	TRBJ2-2	SVEETATRELF
TRBV29-1	TRBJ1-1	SVERTGETEAF
TRBV5-1	TRBJ2-7	ASSRDTGPYEQY
TRBV3-1/TRBV3-2	TRBJ2-5	ASSQDWAVETQY
TRBV30	TRBJ2-3	ASTDTDTQY
TRBV5-1	TRBJ2-7	ASSLAGGYRAYEQY